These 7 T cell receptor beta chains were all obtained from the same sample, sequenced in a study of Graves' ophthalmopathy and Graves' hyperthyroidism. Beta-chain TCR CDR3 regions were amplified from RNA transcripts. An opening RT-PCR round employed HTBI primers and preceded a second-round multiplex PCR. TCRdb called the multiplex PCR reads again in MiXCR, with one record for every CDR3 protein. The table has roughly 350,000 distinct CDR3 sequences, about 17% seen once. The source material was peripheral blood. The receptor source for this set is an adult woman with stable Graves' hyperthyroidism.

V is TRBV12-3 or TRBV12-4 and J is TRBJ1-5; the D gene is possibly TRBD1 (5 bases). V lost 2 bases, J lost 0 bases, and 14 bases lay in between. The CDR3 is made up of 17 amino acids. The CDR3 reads CASSLFCREGSNQPQHF. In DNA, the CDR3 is TGTGCCAGCAGTTTATTCTGCAGGGAGGGTAGCAATCAGCCCCAGCATTTT.

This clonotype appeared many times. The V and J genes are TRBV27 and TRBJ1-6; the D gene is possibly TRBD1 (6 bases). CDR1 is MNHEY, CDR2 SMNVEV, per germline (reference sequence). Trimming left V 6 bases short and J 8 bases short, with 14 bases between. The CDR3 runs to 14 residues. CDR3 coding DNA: TGTGCCAGCAGCCCAGGGGTAGAGTATTCACCCCTCCACTTT. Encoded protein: CASSPGVEYSPLHF.

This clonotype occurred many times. The CDR3 loop is CASRFRTGNTGELFF. CDR3 DNA sequence: TGTGCCAGCAGGTTTCGGACGGGGAACACCGGGGAGCTGTTTTTT. This chain connects TRBV7-2 to TRBJ2-2; D unclear. Looked up from germline, CDR1 is SGHTA and CDR2 is FQGNSA. Trimming took off 6 bases at V and 1 base at J, with 12 bases between the two ends. This CDR3 has 15 amino acids.

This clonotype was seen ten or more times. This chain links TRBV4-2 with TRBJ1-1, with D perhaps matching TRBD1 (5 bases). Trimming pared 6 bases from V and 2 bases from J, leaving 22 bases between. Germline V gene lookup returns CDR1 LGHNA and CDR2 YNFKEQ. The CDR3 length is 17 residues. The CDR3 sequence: CASSPHYVWDPNTEAFF. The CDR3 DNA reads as TGTGCCAGCAGTCCTCATTACGTCTGGGACCCTAACACTGAAGCTTTCTTT.

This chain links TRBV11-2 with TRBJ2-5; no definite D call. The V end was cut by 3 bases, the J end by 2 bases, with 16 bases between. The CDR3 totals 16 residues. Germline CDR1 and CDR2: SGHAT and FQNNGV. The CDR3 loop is CASSFYGLLMQETQYF. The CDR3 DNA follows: TGTGCCAGCAGCTTTTATGGGCTACTAATGCAAGAGACCCAGTACTTC.

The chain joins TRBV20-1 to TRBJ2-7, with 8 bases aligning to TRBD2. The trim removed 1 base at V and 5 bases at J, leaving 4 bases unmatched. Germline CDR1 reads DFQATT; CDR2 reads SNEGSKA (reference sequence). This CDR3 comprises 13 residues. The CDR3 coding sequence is TGCAGTGCTAGAGCGGGACTAGACCACGAGCAGTACTTC. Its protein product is CSARAGLDHEQYF.

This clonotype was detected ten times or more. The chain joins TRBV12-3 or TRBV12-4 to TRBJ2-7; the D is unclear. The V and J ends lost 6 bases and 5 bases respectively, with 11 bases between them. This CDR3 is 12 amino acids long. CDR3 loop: CASSPRAHEQYF. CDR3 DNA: TGTGCCAGCAGCCCTCGTGCGCACGAGCAGTACTTC.